These T cell receptor beta chains were read from a single sample in a study of spatial heterogeneity in lung cancer. TCRdb ran MiXCR on the 5' RACE reads and lists one entry per CDR3 protein. In the table there are 20,000 to 25,000 distinct CDR3 sequences, about a sixth of which are singletons. This sample comprised lung tumor tissue, obtained at surgery. The receptor source for this set is a female donor with early-stage non-small cell lung cancer. Each CDR3 is given with its conserved first and last residue. The D gene is left open where the match is weak. Rows may omit the clone size; those that give it use once, few, many or a size class.

d_gene	v_gene	abundance	j_gene	CDR3aa	CDR3nt
-	TRBV15	few	TRBJ2-3	CATSRDRDTQYF	TGTGCCACCAGCAGAGACAGGGATACGCAGTATTTT
TRBD1	TRBV7-3	medium-sized	TRBJ2-3	CASSLGTGTDTQYF	TGTGCCAGCAGCTTGGGGACAGGGACAGATACGCAGTATTTT
TRBD1	TRBV4-2	many	TRBJ2-2	CASSQDDRGLNTGELFF	TGTGCCAGCAGCCAAGATGACAGGGGGCTGAACACCGGGGAGCTGTTTTTT
TRBD1	TRBV2	medium-sized	TRBJ2-7	CASSRTGWAEQYF	TGTGCCAGCAGTAGGACAGGGTGGGCCGAGCAGTACTTC
-	TRBV28	-	TRBJ2-1	CASSPPEGGIIYEQFF	TGTGCCAGCAGTCCCCCCGAGGGAGGCATAATCTATGAGCAGTTCTTC
TRBD1	TRBV27	many	TRBJ2-3	CASSLTRYGDSSDTQYF	TGTGCCAGCAGTTTGACAAGATATGGGGACAGCTCAGATACGCAGTATTTT
TRBD1	TRBV5-1	few	TRBJ2-6	CASNTGTGVLWGANVLTF	TGCGCCAGCAATACCGGGACAGGGGTCCTGTGGGGGGCCAACGTCCTGACTTTC
TRBD1	TRBV5-1	-	TRBJ2-5	CASSLGDRGWETQYF	TGCGCGAGCAGCTTGGGGGACAGGGGTTGGGAGACCCAGTACTTC
-	TRBV11-2	few	TRBJ1-1	CASSLGGVLNTEAFF	TGTGCCAGCAGCTTGGGAGGGGTATTGAACACTGAAGCTTTCTTT
-	TRBV7-8	-	TRBJ2-1	CASSLASYNEQFF	TGTGCCAGCAGCTTAGCTTCCTACAATGAGCAGTTCTTC